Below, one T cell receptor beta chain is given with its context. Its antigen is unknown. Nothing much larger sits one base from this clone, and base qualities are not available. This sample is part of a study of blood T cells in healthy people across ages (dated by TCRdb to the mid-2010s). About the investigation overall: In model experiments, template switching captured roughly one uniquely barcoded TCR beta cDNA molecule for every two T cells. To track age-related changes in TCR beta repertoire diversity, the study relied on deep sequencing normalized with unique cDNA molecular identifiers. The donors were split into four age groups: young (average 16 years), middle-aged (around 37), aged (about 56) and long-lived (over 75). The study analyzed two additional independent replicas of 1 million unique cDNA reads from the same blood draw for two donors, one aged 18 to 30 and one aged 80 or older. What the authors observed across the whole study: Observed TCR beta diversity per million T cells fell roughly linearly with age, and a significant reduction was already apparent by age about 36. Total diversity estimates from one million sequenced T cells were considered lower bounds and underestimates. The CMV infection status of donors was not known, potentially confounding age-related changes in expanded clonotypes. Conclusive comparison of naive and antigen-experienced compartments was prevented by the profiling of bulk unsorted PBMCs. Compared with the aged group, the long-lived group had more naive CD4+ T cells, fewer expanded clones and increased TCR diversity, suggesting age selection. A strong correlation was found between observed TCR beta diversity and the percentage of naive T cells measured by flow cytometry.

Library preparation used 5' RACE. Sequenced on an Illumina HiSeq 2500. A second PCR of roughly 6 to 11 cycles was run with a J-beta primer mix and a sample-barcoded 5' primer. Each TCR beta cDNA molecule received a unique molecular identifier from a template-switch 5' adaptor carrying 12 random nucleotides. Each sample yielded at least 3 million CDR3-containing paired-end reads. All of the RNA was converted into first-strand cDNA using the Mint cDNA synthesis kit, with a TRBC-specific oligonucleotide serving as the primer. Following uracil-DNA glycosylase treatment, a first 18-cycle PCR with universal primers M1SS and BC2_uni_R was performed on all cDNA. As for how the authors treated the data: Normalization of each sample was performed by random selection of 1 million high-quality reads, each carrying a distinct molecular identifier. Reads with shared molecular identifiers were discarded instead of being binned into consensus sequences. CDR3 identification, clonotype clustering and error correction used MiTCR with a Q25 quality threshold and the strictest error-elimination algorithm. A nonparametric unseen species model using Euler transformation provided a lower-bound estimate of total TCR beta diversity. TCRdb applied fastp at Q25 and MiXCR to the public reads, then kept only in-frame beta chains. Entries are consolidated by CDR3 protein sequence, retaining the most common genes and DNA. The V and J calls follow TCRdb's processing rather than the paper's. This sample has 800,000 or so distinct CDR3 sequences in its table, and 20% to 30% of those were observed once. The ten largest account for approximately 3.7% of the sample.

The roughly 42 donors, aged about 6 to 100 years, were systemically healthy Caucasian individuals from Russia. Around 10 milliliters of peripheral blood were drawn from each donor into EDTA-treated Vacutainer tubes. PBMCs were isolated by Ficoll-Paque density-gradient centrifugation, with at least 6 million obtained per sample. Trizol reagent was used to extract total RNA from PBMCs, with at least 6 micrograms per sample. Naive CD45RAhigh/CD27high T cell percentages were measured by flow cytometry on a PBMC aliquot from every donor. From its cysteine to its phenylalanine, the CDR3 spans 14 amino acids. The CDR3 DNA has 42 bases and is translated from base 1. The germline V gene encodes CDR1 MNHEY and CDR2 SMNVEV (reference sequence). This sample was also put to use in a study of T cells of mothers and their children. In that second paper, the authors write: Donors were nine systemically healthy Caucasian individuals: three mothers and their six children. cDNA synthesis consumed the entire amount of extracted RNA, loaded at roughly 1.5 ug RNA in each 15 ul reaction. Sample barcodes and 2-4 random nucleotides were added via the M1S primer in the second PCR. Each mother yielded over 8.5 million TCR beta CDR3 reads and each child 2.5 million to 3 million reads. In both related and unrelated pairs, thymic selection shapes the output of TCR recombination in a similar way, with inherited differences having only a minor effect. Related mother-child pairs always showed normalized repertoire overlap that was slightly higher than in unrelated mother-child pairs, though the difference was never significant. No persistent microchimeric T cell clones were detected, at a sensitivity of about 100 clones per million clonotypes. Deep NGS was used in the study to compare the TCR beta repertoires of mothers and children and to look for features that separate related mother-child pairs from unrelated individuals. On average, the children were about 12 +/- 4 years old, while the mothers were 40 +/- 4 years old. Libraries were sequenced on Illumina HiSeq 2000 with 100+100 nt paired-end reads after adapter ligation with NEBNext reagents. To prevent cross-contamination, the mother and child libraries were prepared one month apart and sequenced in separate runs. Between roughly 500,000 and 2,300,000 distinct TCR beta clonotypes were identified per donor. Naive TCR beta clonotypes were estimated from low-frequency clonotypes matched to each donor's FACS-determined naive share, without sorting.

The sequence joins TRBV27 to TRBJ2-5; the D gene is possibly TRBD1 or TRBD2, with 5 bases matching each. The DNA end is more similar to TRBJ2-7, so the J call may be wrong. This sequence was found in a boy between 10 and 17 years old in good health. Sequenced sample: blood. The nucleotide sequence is TGTGCCAGCAGTTTACGGGACGGATTCTACGAGCAGTACTTC. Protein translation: CASSLRDGFYEQYF.